These 14 T cell receptor beta chains originate from one sample sequenced in a study of T cells in localized non-small cell lung cancer. The repertoire was sequenced with immunoSEQ multiplex PCR; TCRdb's copy has only in-frame clones and lacks some. Of about 23,000 clones listed, 90% are singletons. The sample in question was peripheral blood, obtained before any cancer treatment. These receptors all come from a woman aged 35 to 70 with stage I lung adenocarcinoma.

A few counts support this clone. The V and J genes are TRBV10-3 and TRBJ2-1; D not resolved. The V end lost 6 bases, the J end lost 6 bases, and 12 bases lay between the germline ends. The germline V gene has CDR1 ENHRY and CDR2 SYGVKD. The CDR3 has 13 residues. The CDR3 sequence: CAIRGSSTNEQFF. The CDR3 DNA sequence: TGTGCCATCAGAGGATCGTCCACCAATGAGCAGTTCTTC.

V is TRBV9 and J is TRBJ2-3; D remains ambiguous. The CDR3 covers 14 residues. The V end was cut by 4 bases, the J end by 2 bases, with 11 bases between. The germline gives CDR1 SGDLS, CDR2 YYNGEE. In DNA, the CDR3 is TGTGCCAGCAGCCCCCGGTTGACCACAGATACGCAGTATTTT. It yields the protein CASSPRLTTDTQYF.

This sequence joins TRBV5-5 and TRBJ2-3, with D perhaps TRBD1 (6 bases). Trimming left V 0 bases short and J 0 bases short, with 8 bases between. CDR3 length equals 15 residues. Germline CDR1 is SGHKS and CDR2 is YYEKEE (reference sequence). In DNA, the CDR3 is TGTGCCAGCAGCTTGGGGACAGCTAGCACAGATACGCAGTATTTT. Its protein product is CASSLGTASTDTQYF.

The V call is TRBV5-8, the J call TRBJ1-1, with D perhaps matching TRBD1 (5 bases). Trimming pared 3 bases from V and 0 bases from J, leaving 12 bases between. CDR3 length: 15 amino acids. In germline, CDR1 is SGHTS, CDR2 YDEGEE. CDR3: CASSWPRTLNTEAFF. In nucleotides, the CDR3 is TGTGCCAGCAGCTGGCCCCGGACACTGAACACTGAAGCTTTCTTT.

V usage is TRBV10-3 and J usage is TRBJ2-1; TRBD2 aligns across 7 bases. With V trimmed by 4 bases and J by 9 bases, 9 bases remained unmatched. There are 14 residues in the CDR3. Germline V gene data show CDR1 as ENHRY and CDR2 as SYGVKD. The CDR3: CAISGSAGATEQFF. The CDR3 DNA sequence: TGTGCCATCAGTGGATCGGCGGGAGCGACTGAGCAGTTCTTC.

This clone is medium-sized (0.01 to 0.1%). The chain is built from TRBV28 and TRBJ2-7; D is possibly TRBD2 (6 bases). The CDR3 extends over 16 amino acids. V was pared by 6 bases and J by 0 bases, with 18 bases between. Germline CDR1 is MDHEN and CDR2 is SYDVKM. The CDR3 nucleotides read TGTGCCAGCAGCCCACCCTCTAGCGCCCTCTCCTACGAGCAGTACTTC. Its protein product is CASSPPSSALSYEQYF.

The gene calls are TRBV28 and TRBJ1-1; no reliable D call. The CDR3 is 15 residues long. V dropped 2 bases and J dropped 7 bases, with 17 bases sitting between them. Germline-derived CDR1 and CDR2 are MDHEN and SYDVKM. In DNA, the CDR3 is TGTGCCAGCAGTTTACGCGGACCGCTTCAAGGTGAAGCTTTCTTT. As protein: CASSLRGPLQGEAFF.

This clone was counted a single time. The chain is built from TRBV18 and TRBJ1-2; 7 bases map to TRBD1. This CDR3 region has 13 residues. The J segment lost 3 bases and the V segment lost 4 bases, leaving 2 bases of the junction unmatched. In germline, CDR1 is KGHSH, CDR2 LQKENI. The CDR3 DNA reads as TGTGCCAGCTCACTTGACAGGGACTATGGCTACACCTTC. The encoded protein is CASSLDRDYGYTF.

For this clone: The junction shows a germline mismatch at one end, possibly a read error. This chain uses TRBV29-1 with TRBJ1-3; D uncertain. The V gene's germline CDR1 is SQVTM and CDR2 ANQGSEA. The CDR3 has 12 residues. This CDR3 is CSIEGSGNTIYF. Here the CDR3 DNA reads TGCAGCATTGAAGGATCTGGAAACACCATATATTTT.

The rearrangement uses TRBV7-9 and TRBJ1-5; no definite D call. With 5 bases removed from V and 5 bases from J, the gap between germline ends came to 16 bases. The length of the CDR3 is 15 residues. In germline, CDR1 is SEHNR, CDR2 FQNEAQ (reference sequence). The CDR3 DNA is TGTGCCAGCAGCGCTATTCATGCGGGAGATCAGCCCCAGCATTTT. It is translated as CASSAIHAGDQPQHF.

J is TRBJ2-1 and V is TRBV27; 8 positions agree with TRBD2. Germline V lookup: CDR1 MNHEY, CDR2 SMNVEV (reference sequence). The CDR3 runs to 16 residues. The ends lost 8 bases at V and 6 bases at J; junction bases unmatched: 15. The CDR3 DNA reads TGTGCCAGCGGGACTAGATCCCTGCCAGGTGGCAATGAGCAGTTCTTC. Residues: CASGTRSLPGGNEQFF.

V is TRBV7-9 and J is TRBJ2-1; possible D gene TRBD2, 5 bases. Germline CDR1 and CDR2: SEHNR and FQNEAQ (reference sequence). The length of the CDR3 is 15 residues. The V end was cut by 3 bases, the J end by 3 bases, with 12 bases between. This chain's CDR3 is CASSFSEGYYNEQFF. The CDR3 DNA reads as TGTGCCAGCAGCTTTTCCGAGGGCTACTACAATGAGCAGTTCTTC.

This clone appeared once. The chain joins TRBV19 to TRBJ2-5, with TRBD1 as a possible D gene (8 bases). Looked up from germline, CDR1 is LNHDA and CDR2 is SQIVND (reference sequence). The V end was cut by 5 bases, the J end by 2 bases, with 18 bases between. This CDR3 contains 16 residues. The CDR3 DNA is TGTGCCAGTAGTGGCTACAGGGGGGGGAGGCAAGAGACCCAGTACTTC. Protein product: CASSGYRGGRQETQYF.

This chain joins TRBV13 and TRBJ2-1, with 9 positions matching TRBD1. The CDR3 sequence is 14 residues long. V lost 4 bases to trimming and J lost 6 bases; unmatched junction nucleotides: 4. Germline assignment: CDR1 PRHDT and CDR2 FYEKMQ (reference sequence). The CDR3 nucleotides are TGTGCCAGCAGCTCGACAGGGGGGCTCAATGAGCAGTTCTTC. Translated: CASSSTGGLNEQFF.